This T cell receptor beta chain stems from a study of T cell responses to AZD1222 COVID-19 vaccine. Overall study findings and caveats: There were vaccine-associated CD4 TCRs across spike, dominant at 160-218 and 743-854.

The CDR3 has 16 amino acids. Unmatched junction bases numbered 7, after V lost 4 bases and J lost 4 bases. Per germline, CDR1 LNHDA and CDR2 SQIVND (reference sequence). Clones were sequenced by immunoSEQ multiplex PCR, and TCRdb holds only the in-frame ones, with some missing. The sample lists about 200,000 clones; about 92% were seen once. A word on this clone: Its antigen is not identified.

The V and J genes are TRBV19 and TRBJ2-2; 9 nucleotides line up with TRBD1. The sample here was peripheral blood, taken 28 days after the second dose of the MenACWY control vaccine. The clonotype comes from an adult who received the MenACWY meningococcal vaccine as a control. CDR3: CASSTWTGVGTGELFF. In nucleotides, the CDR3 is TGTGCCAGTAGTACCTGGACAGGGGTTGGCACCGGGGAGCTGTTTTTT.